Listed below are T cell receptor beta chains from one sample, sequenced in a study of Graves' ophthalmopathy and Graves' hyperthyroidism. TCRdb re-called the multiplex PCR reads with MiXCR, one entry per CDR3 protein. The sample yields about 180,000 distinct CDR3 sequences, more than 30% seen once. Sequenced: peripheral blood. All receptors come from a woman aged 40 to 50 with Graves' ophthalmopathy. The CDR3 runs from the conserved cysteine through the conserved F or W. The D gene is left open where the match is weak. A clone size is listed for some rows: how often the clone was seen (once, few, many), or a class if it is expanded.

>TRBV27|TRBJ2-7|TRBD1|NA
CASRYLDRGPTYEQYF
TGTGCCAGCAGATACCTGGACAGGGGGCCCACCTACGAGCAGTACTTC
>TRBV3-1|TRBJ1-2|NA|many
CASSRLTGFHGYTF
TGTGCCAGCAGCCGCCTCACGGGGTTTCATGGCTACACCTTC
>TRBV5-1|TRBJ2-7|TRBD1|many
CASSTMTGGYEQYF
TGCGCCAGCAGCACCATGACAGGGGGCTACGAGCAGTACTTC
>TRBV29-1|TRBJ2-7|NA|NA
CSAQVPYEQYF
TGCAGCGCCCAGGTTCCCTACGAGCAGTACTTC
>TRBV10-1|TRBJ2-3|TRBD2|many
CASSESGGPTDTQYF
TGCGCCAGCAGTGAGTCGGGAGGGCCCACAGATACGCAGTATTTT
>TRBV11-2|TRBJ1-2|NA|many
CASSLDGGGYGYTF
TGTGCCAGCAGCTTAGATGGGGGCGGCTATGGCTACACCTTC
>TRBV7-6|TRBJ2-5|NA|NA
CASSLGGFSASQETQYF
TGTGCCAGCAGCTTAGGAGGGTTTTCAGCGTCACAAGAGACCCAGTACTTC
>TRBV20-1|TRBJ1-5|NA|NA
CSASGGAYDQPQHF
TGCAGTGCTAGTGGTGGGGCGTACGATCAGCCCCAGCATTTT
>TRBV28|TRBJ2-7|TRBD2|NA
CASSSPQASGVYEQYF
TGTGCCAGCAGTTCCCCTCAGGCTAGCGGGGTCTACGAGCAGTACTTC
>TRBV7-2|TRBJ1-6|NA|many
CASSPQAKNSPLHF
TGTGCCAGCAGCCCACAAGCTAAGAATTCACCCCTCCACTTT
>TRBV18|TRBJ1-6|NA|many
CASSPDHSPLHF
TGTGCCAGCTCACCGGACCATTCACCCCTCCACTTT
>TRBV28|TRBJ2-5|NA|many
CASSLGNQETQYF
TGTGCCAGCAGTTTGGGCAACCAAGAGACCCAGTACTTC
>TRBV5-1|TRBJ2-5|TRBD1|many
CASSDGQGSGETQYF
TGCGCCAGCAGCGACGGACAGGGATCAGGGGAGACCCAGTACTTC
>TRBV3-1|TRBJ1-1|NA|NA
CASSQDRREPRAFF
TGTGCCAGCAGCCAGGATCGACGGGAGCCTCGAGCTTTCTTT
>TRBV9|TRBJ2-7|TRBD2|many
CASSESGTSGFYEQYF
TGTGCCAGCAGCGAATCCGGGACTAGCGGATTCTACGAGCAGTACTTC
>TRBV7-2|TRBJ2-7|TRBD1|NA
CASSVHRGPYSSEQYF
TGTGCCAGCAGCGTTCACAGGGGGCCCTATTCGTCCGAGCAGTACTTC
>TRBV12-3/TRBV12-4|TRBJ1-5|NA|many
CASSDPGQNLQPQHF
TGTGCCAGCAGTGACCCCGGCCAGAACCTTCAGCCCCAGCATTTT
>TRBV12-3/TRBV12-4|TRBJ1-1|NA|many
CASSLAGINEAFF
TGTGCCAGCAGTTTAGCGGGAATCAATGAAGCTTTCTTT
>TRBV28|TRBJ1-1|NA|few
CASSASFTLNTEAFF
TGTGCCAGCAGCGCTTCCTTCACCCTTAACACTGAAGCTTTCTTT
>TRBV19|TRBJ2-5|NA|many
CASSGPGLSSPQYF
TGTGCCAGTAGTGGGCCAGGGCTGAGTTCACCCCAGTACTTC
>TRBV29-1|TRBJ2-5|NA|many
CSVGAPTGTLGGETQYF
TGCAGCGTGGGGGCCCCAACCGGGACCTTGGGCGGGGAGACCCAGTACTTC
>TRBV4-2|TRBJ2-7|TRBD2|NA
CASSPAGSLRGGSYEQYF
TGTGCCAGCAGCCCCGCCGGGTCCCTTCGCGGGGGCTCCTACGAGCAGTACTTC
>TRBV30|TRBJ2-7|NA|many
CAWSDSVPYEQYF
TGTGCCTGGAGTGATAGCGTTCCCTACGAGCAGTACTTC
>TRBV4-3|TRBJ1-6|NA|NA
CASSQDYDSPLHF
TGCGCCAGCAGCCAAGATTATGATTCACCCCTCCACTTT